This T cell receptor beta chain was recovered during a study of cytomegalovirus exposure and HLA in healthy donors. Study-level information: HLA-typed donors contributed 80 million to 85 million unique TCRs, which were held in an early data release.

General study results and limits: Most subjects' HLA-A and HLA-B alleles were reportedly predicted from TCR beta sequences.

PCR amplification relied on 60 Vbeta primers (plus 13 Jbeta primers). Sequenced by immunoSEQ multiplex PCR; TCRdb stores in-frame clones only, minus some. The table shows about 140,000 clones, with around 78% occurring only once. Details on this clone: The antigen is unknown.

The donors (healthy individuals) were bone marrow donors. Each donor was nominally healthy when sampled (though unrecorded immune exposures were likely). Germline assignment: CDR1 MGHRA and CDR2 YSYEKL. CDR3 length: 16 residues. Trimming removed 1 base from V and 1 base from J, with 13 bases in between. The clonotype originates from a female donor in good health and CMV-seropositive. The sequenced sample was PBMCs. The chain has TRBV4-1 and TRBJ2-5; TRBD1 is a possible D gene (6 bases). As DNA, the CDR3 is TGCGCCAGCAGCCAAGTTCTGGGGGCGTCCCAAGAGACCCAGTACTTC. Translation: CASSQVLGASQETQYF.